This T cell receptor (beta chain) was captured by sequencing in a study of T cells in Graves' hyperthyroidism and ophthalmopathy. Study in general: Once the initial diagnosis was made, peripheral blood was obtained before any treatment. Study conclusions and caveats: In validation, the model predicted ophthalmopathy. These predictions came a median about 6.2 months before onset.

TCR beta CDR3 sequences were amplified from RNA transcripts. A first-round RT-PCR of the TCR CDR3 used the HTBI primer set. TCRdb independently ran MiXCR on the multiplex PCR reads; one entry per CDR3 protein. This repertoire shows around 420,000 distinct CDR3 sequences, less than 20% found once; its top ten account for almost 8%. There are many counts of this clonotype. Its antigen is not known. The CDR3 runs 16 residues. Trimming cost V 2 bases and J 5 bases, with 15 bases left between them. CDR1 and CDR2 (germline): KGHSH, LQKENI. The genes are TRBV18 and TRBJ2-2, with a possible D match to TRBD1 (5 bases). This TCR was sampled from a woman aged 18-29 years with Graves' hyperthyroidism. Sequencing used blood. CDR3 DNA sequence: TGTGCCAGCTCACCAGGGATCAGGGCGCGGACCGGGGAGCTGTTTTTT. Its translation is CASSPGIRARTGELFF. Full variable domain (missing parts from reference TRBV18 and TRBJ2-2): NAGVMQNPRHLVRRRGQEARLRCSPMKGHSHVYWYRQLPEEGLKFMVYLQKENIIDESGMPKERFSAEFPKEGPSILRIQQVVRGDSAAYFCASSPGIRARTGELFFGEGSRLTVL.